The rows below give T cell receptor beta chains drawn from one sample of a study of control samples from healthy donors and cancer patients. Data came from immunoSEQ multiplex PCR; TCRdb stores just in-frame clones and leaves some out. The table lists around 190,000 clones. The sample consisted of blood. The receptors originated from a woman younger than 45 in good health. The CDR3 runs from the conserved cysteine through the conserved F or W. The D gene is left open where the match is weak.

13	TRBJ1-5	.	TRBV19	CASKGLWGWPQHF	TGTGCCAGTAAGGGCCTGTGGGGTTGGCCCCAGCATTTT
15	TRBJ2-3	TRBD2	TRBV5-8	CASSLAGGPPDTQYF	TGTGCCAGCAGCTTAGCGGGGGGGCCGCCAGATACGCAGTATTTT
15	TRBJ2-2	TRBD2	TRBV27	CASSPSGRYTGELFF	TGTGCCAGCAGTCCTAGCGGGCGTTACACCGGGGAGCTGTTTTTT
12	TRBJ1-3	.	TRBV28	CASSSAGNTIYF	TGTGCCAGCAGTTCGGCTGGAAACACCATATATTTT
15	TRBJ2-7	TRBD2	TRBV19	CASSMRSRGGYEQYF	TGTGCCAGTAGTATGCGGTCGCGGGGGGGATACGAGCAGTACTTC
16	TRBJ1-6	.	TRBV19	CASMAEGSSYNSPLHF	TGTGCCAGTATGGCGGAAGGGAGCTCCTATAATTCACCCCTCCACTTT
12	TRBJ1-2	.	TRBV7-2	CASSLQGYGYTF	TGTGCCAGCAGCCTCCAGGGGTATGGCTACACCTTC
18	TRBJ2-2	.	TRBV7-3	CASSPVGGQGYNTGELFF	TGTGCCAGCAGCCCTGTGGGCGGCCAGGGGTATAACACCGGGGAGCTGTTTTTT
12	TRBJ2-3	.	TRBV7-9	CASSIDTDTQYF	TGTGCCAGCAGTATTGACACAGATACGCAGTATTTT
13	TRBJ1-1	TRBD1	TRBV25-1	CASSAGGGSPAFF	TGTGCCAGCAGTGCAGGGGGTGGGAGCCCAGCTTTCTTT
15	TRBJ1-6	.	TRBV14	CASSQDRLNGSPLHF	TGTGCCAGCAGCCAAGACCGACTCAACGGCTCACCCCTCCACTTT
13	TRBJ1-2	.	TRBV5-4	CASSLPGPYGYTF	TGTGCCAGCAGCTTACCGGGGCCCTATGGCTACACCTTC
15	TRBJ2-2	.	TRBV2	CASSDTRGVSGELFF	TGTGCCAGCAGCGACACAAGGGGTGTGTCCGGGGAGCTGTTTTTT
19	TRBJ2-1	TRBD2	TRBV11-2	CASSLTSGGARSSYNEQFF	TGTGCCAGCAGCTTAACTAGCGGGGGGGCGAGGAGCTCCTACAATGAGCAGTTCTTC
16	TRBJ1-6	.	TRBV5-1	CASSLGQLPNNSPLHF	TGCGCCAGCAGCTTGGGGCAGCTCCCGAATAATTCACCCCTCCACTTT
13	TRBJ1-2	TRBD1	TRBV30	CAWSPTGNYGYTF	TGTGCCTGGAGTCCGACAGGGAACTATGGCTACACCTTC
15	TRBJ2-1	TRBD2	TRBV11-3	CASSLRGGVDNEQFF	TGTGCCAGCAGCCTCCGTGGGGGGGTAGACAATGAGCAGTTCTTC
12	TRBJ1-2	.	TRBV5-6	CASSLAAYGYTF	TGTGCCAGCAGCTTGGCAGCCTATGGCTACACCTTC
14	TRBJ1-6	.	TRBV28	CASSPRRVNSPLHF	TGTGCCAGCAGTCCCCGCAGGGTGAATTCACCCCTCCACTTT
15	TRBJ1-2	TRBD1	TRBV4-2	CASSQGQGSNYGYTF	TGTGCCAGCAGCCAAGGACAGGGATCTAACTATGGCTACACCTTC
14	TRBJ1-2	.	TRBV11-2	CASGLRDGLYGYTF	TGTGCCAGCGGCCTACGGGACGGCCTATATGGCTACACCTTC
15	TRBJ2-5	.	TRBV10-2	CASRPYPSFQETQYF	TGCGCCAGCAGACCTTACCCTAGCTTCCAAGAGACCCAGTACTTC
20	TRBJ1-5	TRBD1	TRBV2	CASSALFRDRGLGENQPQHF	TGTGCCAGCAGCGCGCTTTTCCGGGACAGGGGGCTCGGAGAGAATCAGCCCCAGCATTTT
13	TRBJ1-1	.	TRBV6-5	CASSSDENTEAFF	TGTGCCAGCAGCTCCGACGAGAACACTGAAGCTTTCTTT
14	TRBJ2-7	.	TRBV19	CASSRGGTSYEQYF	TGTGCCAGTAGTCGAGGGGGGACATCCTACGAGCAGTACTTC
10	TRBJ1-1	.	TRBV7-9	CASSLVEAFF	TGTGCCAGCAGCTTAGTTGAAGCTTTCTTT
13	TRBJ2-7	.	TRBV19	CASSSRTNYEQYF	TGTGCCAGTAGTTCAAGGACTAATTACGAGCAGTACTTC
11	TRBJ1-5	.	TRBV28	CASMAAQPQHF	TGTGCCAGCATGGCCGCGCAGCCCCAGCATTTT
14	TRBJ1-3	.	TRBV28	CASNTKPSGNTIYF	TGTGCCAGCAACACTAAACCCTCTGGAAACACCATATATTTT
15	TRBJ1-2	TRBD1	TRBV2	CASSTGDRGIYGYTF	TGTGCCAGCAGTACCGGGGACAGGGGCATCTATGGCTACACCTTC
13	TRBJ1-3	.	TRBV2	CASSEGAGNTIYF	TGTGCCAGCAGTGAAGGGGCTGGAAACACCATATATTTT
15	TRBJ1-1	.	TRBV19	CASSIYSALNTEAFF	TGTGCCAGTAGTATTTACTCGGCCCTGAACACTGAAGCTTTCTTT
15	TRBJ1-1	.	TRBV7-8	CASSLVRRMNTEAFF	TGTGCCAGCAGCTTAGTTAGGAGGATGAACACTGAAGCTTTCTTT
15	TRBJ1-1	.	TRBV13	CASSHVNTDSTEAFF	TGTGCCAGCAGCCATGTCAATACAGATTCCACTGAAGCTTTCTTT
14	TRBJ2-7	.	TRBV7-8	CASSLGGIRYEQYF	TGTGCCAGCAGCTTAGGAGGTATTCGCTACGAGCAGTACTTC
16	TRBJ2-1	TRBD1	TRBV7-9	CASSLVTGASYNEQFF	TGTGCCAGCAGCTTAGTTACAGGGGCATCCTACAATGAGCAGTTCTTC
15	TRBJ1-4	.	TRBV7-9	CASSADGATNEKLFF	TGTGCCAGCAGCGCCGACGGTGCAACTAATGAAAAACTGTTTTTT
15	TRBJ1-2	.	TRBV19	CASSSSAGSNYGYTF	TGTGCCAGTAGCTCCTCTGCAGGGTCTAACTATGGCTACACCTTC
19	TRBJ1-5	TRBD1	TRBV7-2	CASSLDRGLIRMSNQPQHF	TGTGCCAGCAGCTTGGACAGGGGGCTGATACGGATGAGCAATCAGCCCCAGCATTTT
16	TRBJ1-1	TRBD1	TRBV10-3	CAISRGTGVFNTEAFF	TGTGCCATCAGCCGGGGGACAGGGGTTTTCAACACTGAAGCTTTCTTT
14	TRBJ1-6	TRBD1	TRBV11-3	CASSYRGNNSPLHF	TGTGCCAGCAGCTACAGGGGGAATAATTCACCCCTCCACTTT
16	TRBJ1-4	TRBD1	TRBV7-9	CASSSRQGATNEKLFF	TGTGCCAGCAGCTCCCGACAGGGGGCAACTAATGAAAAACTGTTTTTT